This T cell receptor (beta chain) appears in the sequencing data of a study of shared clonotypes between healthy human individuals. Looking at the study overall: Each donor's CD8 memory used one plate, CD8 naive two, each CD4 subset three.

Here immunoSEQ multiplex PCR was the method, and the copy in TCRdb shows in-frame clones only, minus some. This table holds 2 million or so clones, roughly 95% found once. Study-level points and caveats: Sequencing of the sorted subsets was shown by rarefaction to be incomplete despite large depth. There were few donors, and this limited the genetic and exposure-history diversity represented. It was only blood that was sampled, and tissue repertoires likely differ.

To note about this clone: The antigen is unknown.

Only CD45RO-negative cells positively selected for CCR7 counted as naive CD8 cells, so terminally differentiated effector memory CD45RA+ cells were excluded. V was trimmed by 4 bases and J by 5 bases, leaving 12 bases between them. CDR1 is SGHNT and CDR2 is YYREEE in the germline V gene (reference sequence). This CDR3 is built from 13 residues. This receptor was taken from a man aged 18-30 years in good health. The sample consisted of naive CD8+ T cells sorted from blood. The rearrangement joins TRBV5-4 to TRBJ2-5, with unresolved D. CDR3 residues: CASSTAGWETQYF. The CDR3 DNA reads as TGTGCCAGCAGCACGGCAGGATGGGAGACCCAGTACTTC. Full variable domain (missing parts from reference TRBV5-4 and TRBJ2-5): ETGVTQSPTHLIKTRGQQVTLRCSSQSGHNTVSWYQQALGQGPQFIFQYYREEENGRGNFPPRFSGLQFPNYSSELNVNALELDDSALYLCASSTAGWETQYFGPGTRLLVL.